The present TCR beta chain was sequenced within a study of tumor-infiltrating lymphocytes in primary liver carcinoma (TCRdb year 2017). General notes on the study: Roughly five patients with histopathologically diagnosed primary liver carcinoma underwent surgical resection in China between late 2015 and 2016. Of the five patients, three men and two women aged 30 to 69 years, four had hepatocellular carcinoma and one had combined HCC and intrahepatic cholangiocarcinoma. The five patients had tumors staged T1-T3 N0M0, with maximum diameters ranging from about 4.2 to 11 cm. Each sample produced about 3.5 to 7.13 million productive TCRbeta reads, and read depth showed no significant difference between tissue types. For each liver tumor, the study sampled five regions along with adjacent normal tissue and blood, and applied TCRbeta repertoire sequencing, expression microarrays and whole-exome sequencing. A total of roughly 35 specimens from 5 patients, comprising 25 or so tumor regions, 5 adjacent noncancerous liver tissues and 5 peripheral blood samples, were covered by TCRbeta repertoire sequencing. Reproducibility between technical replicate repertoires was high, with correlation coefficients above 0.95 and mean shared-clone rates about 0.91.

Summary of the overall study and its limitations: The top 250 clones made up a significantly larger repertoire fraction in tumors than in blood (p = 0.039). Consistent with antigen-driven expansion, pairs of tumor regions showed higher repertoire overlap (mean about 36%) than either tumor-adjacent pairs (roughly 17%) or tumor-blood pairs (around 14%). The study included only five patients, and the authors note findings should be validated in a larger study. Bulk unsorted samples precluded comparing CD4+ and CD8+ T cell repertoires. Only the TCR beta chain was sequenced, so true repertoire diversity is likely underestimated because unpaired alpha chains were not captured.

As to this clonotype: Its recognized antigen is unknown. At one end the junction does not follow the germline gene, possibly because of a read error.

A constant-region primer and ProtoScript II reverse transcriptase were used to reverse-transcribe TCRbeta-specific cDNA from around 480 ng total RNA. The TCRbeta libraries were prepared through three rounds of nested multiplex PCR following a slightly modified ARM-PCR procedure. The first two PCR rounds used multiplex TRBV1-TRBV30 forward primers with a Cbeta reverse primer, each for about 9 cycles. A final 25-cycle PCR with Deep VentR polymerase added sample barcodes and Illumina adapters. Amplicons of 200-500 bp were gel-purified with a QIAquick gel extraction kit before sequencing. TCRbeta amplicons were sequenced on an Illumina HiSeq 2500 with 250-bp paired-end reads. The paper's processing steps were these. To recover full CDR3 sequences, reads were quality-trimmed using Trimmomatic v0.33 and paired reads were then merged using FLASH v1.2.11. V, D and J germline segments were assigned to the rearranged TCRbeta sequences by MiGEC v1.2.1b. Clonotype statistics and Shannon-Wiener diversity indices were computed with VDJtools v1.0.0. Except for diversity analysis, only each sample's 250 most abundant clonotypes were used in subsequent analyses to reduce sampling bias. The raw public data were reprocessed by TCRdb itself: fastp quality trimming at Q25, MiXCR clonotype calling, in-frame beta chains only. Records with the same CDR3 protein are collapsed into one entry carrying the most frequent genes and DNA. What appears here as the V and J calls and clone size reflects TCRdb's work, not the paper's. Within this sample are some 180,000 distinct CDR3 sequences, with over 45% of them counted one time only. Roughly 76% of the sample comes from the top ten.

The germline V gene provides CDR1 SQVTM and CDR2 ANQGSEA. The CDR3, cysteine through phenylalanine, is 14 amino acids long. The read is trimmed to its CDR3 DNA, 42 bases read in frame from base 1. RNA from unsorted whole blood was extracted with TRIzol reagent, and germline DNA was obtained with the DNeasy Blood & Tissue kit. Chronic HBV infection was present in the patients, and the patients were treatment-naive at sampling. Before surgery, about 4 milliliters of peripheral blood were collected into K2EDTA tubes. The sequence is built from TRBV29-1 and TRBJ2-5; the D gene is perhaps TRBD1 or TRBD2, each of them matching over 5 bases. The sequence came from a man aged 35-49 years with primary liver carcinoma and hepatitis B virus infection. Sequencing was carried out using peripheral blood. The CDR3: CSIEPGRKQSSQYF. The sequence in DNA is TGCAGCATTGAACCGGGACGGAAGCAGTCATCCCAGTACTTC. Here the CDR3 is joined to the reference TRBV29-1 and TRBJ2-5 genes, and the full variable domain is: SAVISQKPSRDICQRGTSLTIQCQVDSQVTMMFWYRQQPGQSLTLIATANQGSEATYESGFVIDKFPISRPNLTFSTLTVSNMSPEDSSIYLCSIEPGRKQSSQYFGPGTRLLVL.